The 10 T cell receptor beta chains below come from one sample, sequenced in a study of cytomegalovirus exposure and HLA in healthy donors. TCRdb's copy holds only in-frame clones and misses some; the assay was immunoSEQ multiplex PCR. The data show 150,000 to 200,000 clones, about 90% seen once. The sequenced material came from PBMCs. These receptor sequences come from a man aged 18 to 29 in good health and CMV-seropositive.

The chain is built from TRBV18 and TRBJ1-1, with TRBD1 matching 12 bases. Germline V gene lookup returns CDR1 KGHSH and CDR2 LQKENI. The CDR3 is 16 residues long. With V trimmed by 5 bases and J by 4 bases, 8 bases remained unmatched. DNA for the CDR3: TGTGCCAGCTCAAAACCGGGACAGGGGGCGAGCACTGAAGCTTTCTTT. The encoded protein is CASSKPGQGASTEAFF.

The rearrangement links TRBV4-1 to TRBJ2-2; D is perhaps TRBD2 (5 bases). The CDR3 is 16 residues long. Per the germline V gene, CDR1 is MGHRA and CDR2 is YSYEKL. V lost 1 base and J lost 4, with 13 bases in between. The CDR3 sequence: CASSQAGKRGTGELFF. The CDR3 DNA reads as TGCGCCAGCAGCCAAGCCGGGAAACGTGGCACCGGGGAGCTGTTTTTT.

The V gene is TRBV10-2, the J gene TRBJ2-7, with TRBD1 matching over 7 bases. Trimming at V came to 2 bases and at J to 0 bases, leaving 10 bases not matched to a gene. This CDR3 contains 17 residues. Germline V gene lookup returns CDR1 WSHSY and CDR2 SAAADI. CDR3 bases: TGCGCCAGCAGTGAGATGGGAAGGGGGCAAGGCTCCTACGAGCAGTACTTC. Its translation is CASSEMGRGQGSYEQYF.

J is TRBJ2-7 and V is TRBV28; maybe TRBD1 (5 bases). V gave up 1 base and J gave up 5 bases, with 15 bases separating them. This CDR3 contains 15 residues. Germline-derived CDR1 and CDR2 are MDHEN and SYDVKM. CDR3 nucleotides: TGTGCCAGCAGTTTATCTCGGCAGGGTCAAGACGAGCAGTACTTC. Amino acid sequence: CASSLSRQGQDEQYF.

The rearrangement uses TRBV6-5 and TRBJ2-7; 8 positions agree with TRBD1. V lost 5 bases and J lost 0; bases outside the gene matches: 6. This CDR3 region has 15 residues. Germline CDR1 MNHEY, CDR2 SVGAGI. The CDR3 nucleotides read TGTGCCAGCAGTCAAGACAGGGGAAGCTCCTACGAGCAGTACTTC. Protein: CASSQDRGSSYEQYF.

This clone turned up a few times. The gene calls are TRBV6-1 and TRBJ1-2; 10 nucleotides match TRBD1. The CDR3 sequence is 16 residues long. The V gene end was trimmed by 2 bases and the J gene end by 9 bases; junction bases not matched to a gene: 12. The germline V gene encodes CDR1 MNHNS and CDR2 SASEGT. The CDR3 sequence is CASSETGQGVSYRYTF. The CDR3 DNA sequence: TGTGCCAGCAGTGAAACCGGACAGGGGGTATCCTACCGCTACACCTTC.

V gene TRBV11-3 combines with J gene TRBJ2-1; perhaps TRBD2 as D (6 bases). The germline V gene encodes CDR1 SGHNT and CDR2 YENEEA. The CDR3 runs 17 residues. Trimming left V 1 base short and J 0 bases short, with 13 bases between. CDR3 region: CASSLGVREISYNEQFF. CDR3 coding DNA: TGTGCCAGCAGCTTAGGGGTGCGGGAAATCTCCTACAATGAGCAGTTCTTC.

For the CDR3, the DNA is TGTGCCAGCACCACAACCGACAGGGTGAACCGGTGGGGTAGCACCGGGGAGCTGTTTTTT. Translation: CASTTTDRVNRWGSTGELFF. The chain joins TRBV27 to TRBJ2-2, with TRBD1 matching over 7 bases. V lost 7 bases, J lost 4 bases, and 24 bases stayed unmatched. CDR1 is MNHEY, CDR2 SMNVEV, per germline (reference sequence). This CDR3 has 20 residues.

The rearrangement links TRBV6-5 to TRBJ2-1; 11 bases fit TRBD2. The germline gives CDR1 MNHEY, CDR2 SVGAGI. The V segment lost 6 bases and the J segment 8 bases; nucleotides outside the gene matches: 9. This CDR3 region has 15 residues. The DNA for the CDR3 is TGTGCCAGCAGAGTCACTAGCGGGAGTTTCGATGAGCAGTTCTTC. Its protein is CASRVTSGSFDEQFF.

The chain recombines TRBV5-1 with TRBJ2-7; 9 bases fit TRBD1. Germline V CDR1 and CDR2: SGHRS, YFSETQ. V shed 3 bases, J shed 2 bases, and the junction held 9 bases outside the gene matches. The CDR3 runs to 16 residues. CDR3 in amino acids: CASSWGQGTLTYEQYF. CDR3 in DNA: TGCGCCAGCAGCTGGGGACAGGGAACACTGACCTACGAGCAGTACTTC.